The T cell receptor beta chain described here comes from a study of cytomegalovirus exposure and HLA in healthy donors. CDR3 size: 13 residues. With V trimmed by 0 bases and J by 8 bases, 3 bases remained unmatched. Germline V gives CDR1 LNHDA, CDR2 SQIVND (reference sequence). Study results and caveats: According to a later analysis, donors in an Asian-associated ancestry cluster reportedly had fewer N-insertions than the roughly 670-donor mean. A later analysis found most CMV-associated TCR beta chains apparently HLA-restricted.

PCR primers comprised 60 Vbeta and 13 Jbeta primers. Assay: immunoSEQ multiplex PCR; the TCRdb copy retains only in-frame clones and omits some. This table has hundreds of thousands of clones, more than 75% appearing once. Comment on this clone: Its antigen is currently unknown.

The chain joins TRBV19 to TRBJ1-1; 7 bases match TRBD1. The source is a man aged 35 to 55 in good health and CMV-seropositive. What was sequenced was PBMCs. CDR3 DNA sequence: TGTGCCAGTAGTATAGATCCGGGACAGGAAGCTTTCTTT. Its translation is CASSIDPGQEAFF.